These 21 T cell receptor beta chains originate from one sample sequenced in a study of radiotherapy plus CTLA-4 blockade in lung cancer. The repertoire was sequenced with immunoSEQ multiplex PCR; TCRdb's copy has only in-frame clones and lacks some. In the table there are about 99,000 clones, 80% to 90% of which are singletons. The sample in question was peripheral blood, obtained from a patient treated with radiotherapy plus ipilimumab. The receptors derive from a human donor with non-small cell lung cancer that progressed on radiotherapy plus ipilimumab.

The chain is built from TRBV27 and TRBJ2-1, with TRBD2 matching 15 bases. This CDR3 has 21 amino acids. V was pared by 2 bases and J by 6 bases, with 17 bases of the junction left unmatched. Germline lookup yields CDR1 MNHEY and CDR2 SMNVEV (reference sequence). The CDR3, as DNA: TGTGCCAGCAGTTTACGGCGGCCCGAGGGACTAGCGGGAGGATTGGGCAATGAGCAGTTCTTC. Translating gives CASSLRRPEGLAGGLGNEQFF.

V is TRBV19 and J is TRBJ1-3; D unresolved. The CDR3 extends over 14 amino acids. V was pared by 3 bases and J by 1 base, with 7 bases between. Germline CDR1 reads LNHDA; CDR2 reads SQIVND (reference sequence). The CDR3 here is CASSIPGSGNTIYF. CDR3 nucleotide sequence: TGTGCCAGTAGTATCCCCGGATCTGGAAACACCATATATTTT. Filled out from reference TRBV19 and TRBJ1-3, the complete variable domain reads DGGITQSPKYLFRKEGQNVTLSCEQNLNHDAMYWYRQDPGQGLRLIYYSQIVNDFQKGDIAEGYSVSREKKESFPLTVTSAQKNPTAFYLCASSIPGSGNTIYFGEGSWLTVV.

This chain joins TRBV6-1 and TRBJ2-7; D is undetermined. Per the germline V gene, CDR1 is MNHNS and CDR2 is SASEGT. The CDR3 is made up of 14 amino acids. Trimming pared 1 base from V and 4 bases from J, leaving 11 bases between. Written as DNA, the CDR3 is TGTGCCAGCAGTGAAGGTCCCGCCAATTACGAGCAGTACTTC. Translating it yields CASSEGPANYEQYF.

V is TRBV5-1 and J is TRBJ1-2; D gene uncertain. V lost 2 bases and J 8 bases, leaving 13 bases between the germline ends. The CDR3 loop spans 13 amino acids. Germline assignment: CDR1 SGHRS and CDR2 YFSETQ. This CDR3 is CASSFTESSGYTF. DNA for the CDR3: TGCGCCAGCAGCTTCACTGAGAGTTCCGGCTACACCTTC.

This clone appeared once. The chain carries TRBV2 and TRBJ2-7; D remains unclear. With 1 base removed from V and 0 bases from J, the gap between germline ends came to 13 bases. Germline-derived CDR1 and CDR2 are SNHLY and FYNNEI. The CDR3 totals 16 residues. CDR3 bases: TGTGCCAGCAGTGAAGTGATTTTTCAAAGCTCCTACGAGCAGTACTTC. Protein product: CASSEVIFQSSYEQYF.

A few counts support this clone. The chain carries TRBV19 and TRBJ1-4; maybe TRBD1 (5 bases). Trimming took off 6 bases at V and 8 bases at J, with 19 bases between the two ends. The CDR3 totals 15 residues. Germline V gene data show CDR1 as LNHDA and CDR2 as SQIVND (reference sequence). CDR3 nucleotide sequence: TGTGCCAGTAGCACTTTTGGGGGTCTCCGCGAAAAACTGTTTTTT. Its protein is CASSTFGGLREKLFF.

The chain has TRBV27 and TRBJ1-1; the match to TRBD1 covers 9 bases. V lost 2 bases to trimming and J lost 0 bases; unmatched junction nucleotides: 4. Germline-derived CDR1 and CDR2 are MNHEY and SMNVEV (reference sequence). This CDR3 has 16 residues. The CDR3 loop reads CASSLETGGLNTEAFF. CDR3 nucleotides: TGTGCCAGCAGTTTAGAGACAGGGGGGTTGAACACTGAAGCTTTCTTT.

The chain links TRBV6-6 to TRBJ2-7, with D maybe TRBD2 (5 bases). Germline V gives CDR1 MNHNY, CDR2 SVGAGI (reference sequence). There are 15 residues in the CDR3. Trimming took 2 bases from V and 2 from J, leaving 13 bases between them. The CDR3 spells CASSYRPGRPYEQYF. CDR3 in DNA: TGTGCCAGCAGTTACCGCCCGGGGAGACCCTACGAGCAGTACTTC.

This rearrangement joins TRBV2 to TRBJ2-5; unclear D gene. The germline V gene encodes CDR1 SNHLY and CDR2 FYNNEI. This CDR3 is 12 amino acids long. The CDR3 nucleotides are TGTGCATCTACTGTCCTGGGGGAGACCCAGTACTTC. Translated, it gives CASTVLGETQYF.

This chain uses TRBV27 with TRBJ2-7, with a possible D match to TRBD1 (6 bases). The ends were cut back, 6 bases at V and 3 bases at J, with 12 bases in the middle. The germline gives CDR1 MNHEY, CDR2 SMNVEV (reference sequence). There are 13 residues in the CDR3. CDR3 bases: TGTGCCAGCAGCCCCGGGACACACTACGAGCAGTACTTC. It encodes CASSPGTHYEQYF.

This rearrangement joins TRBV13 to TRBJ2-1; no clear D gene. In germline, CDR1 is PRHDT, CDR2 FYEKMQ (reference sequence). The CDR3 spans 12 residues. V was clipped by 4 bases and J by 4 bases, with 5 bases between them. The CDR3 DNA is TGTGCCAGCAGCTCGGCATACAATGAGCAGTTCTTC. It encodes CASSSAYNEQFF.

The gene calls are TRBV19 and TRBJ2-5, with D unresolved. Per the germline V gene, CDR1 is LNHDA and CDR2 is SQIVND (reference sequence). V was trimmed by 1 base and J by 2 bases, leaving 11 bases between them. There are 15 residues in the CDR3. The CDR3 nucleotides are TGTGCCAGTAGTATAGGGGGAATTTTTCAAGAGACCCAGTACTTC. Translation gives CASSIGGIFQETQYF.

V is TRBV20-1 and J is TRBJ2-4, with D hard to call. This CDR3 is built from 11 residues. With 5 bases removed from V and 8 bases from J, the gap between germline ends came to 10 bases. Germline loops: CDR1 DFQATT, CDR2 SNEGSKA (reference sequence). CDR3 DNA sequence: TGCAGTGCTCCTCTACGGGACATTCAGTACTTC. This codes for CSAPLRDIQYF.

The genes are TRBV5-4 and TRBJ2-7; 12 bases are a match to TRBD2. The J segment lost 5 bases and the V segment lost 4 bases, leaving 10 bases of the junction unmatched. CDR1 and CDR2 from the germline V gene are SGHNT and YYREEE (reference sequence). The CDR3 has 16 residues. The CDR3 sequence is CASSRTASGRANEQYF. The DNA for the CDR3 is TGTGCCAGCAGCCGAACCGCTAGCGGGAGGGCCAACGAGCAGTACTTC. Variable domain in full (rest from reference TRBV5-4 and TRBJ2-7): ETGVTQSPTHLIKTRGQQVTLRCSSQSGHNTVSWYQQALGQGPQFIFQYYREEENGRGNFPPRFSGLQFPNYSSELNVNALELDDSALYLCASSRTASGRANEQYFGPGTRLTVT.

The rearrangement links TRBV5-1 to TRBJ2-1; possibly TRBD2 for D (6 bases). V dropped 4 bases and J dropped 7 bases, with 18 bases sitting between them. CDR3 length: 15 amino acids. Germline CDR1 reads SGHRS; CDR2 reads YFSETQ. CDR3: CASSKGLRVWNEQFF. Written as DNA, the CDR3 is TGCGCCAGCAGCAAGGGACTCCGAGTGTGGAATGAGCAGTTCTTC. Supplemented by reference TRBV5-1 and TRBJ2-1, the full variable domain reads KAGVTQTPRYLIKTRGQQVTLSCSPISGHRSVSWYQQTPGQGLQFLFEYFSETQRNKGNFPGRFSGRQFSNSRSEMNVSTLELGDSALYLCASSKGLRVWNEQFFGPGTRLTVL.

The chain combines TRBV4-2 with TRBJ1-2; weak D call: TRBD1 (5 bases). The germline CDR1 and CDR2 sequences are LGHNA and YNFKEQ. V shed 3 bases and J shed 0 bases, with 14 bases lying between them. This CDR3 spans 16 amino acids. CDR3 in amino acids: CASSQNSGLANYGYTF. DNA for the CDR3: TGTGCCAGCAGCCAGAACTCAGGGTTAGCTAACTATGGCTACACCTTC.

This clone was recorded many times. The chain uses TRBV9 and TRBJ2-7; tentatively, D is TRBD1 (6 bases). This CDR3 has 15 residues. V dropped 3 bases and J dropped 5 bases, with 18 bases sitting between them. CDR1 and CDR2 from the germline V gene are SGDLS and YYNGEE. The DNA for the CDR3 is TGTGCCAGCAGCGCCCAGGGCAGGGGCGCTGACGAGCAGTACTTC. Its translation: CASSAQGRGADEQYF.

On this clone itself: The sample holds other DNA sequences that translate to the same CDR3. The chain recombines TRBV6-4 with TRBJ1-3; TRBD1 matches 7 bases. V was pared by 8 bases and J by 1 base, with 14 bases of the junction left unmatched. Germline V gene lookup returns CDR1 MRHNA and CDR2 SNTAGT. CDR3 length equals 17 residues. Written as DNA, the CDR3 is TGTGCCAGCGGGTTATGGGAGGGGGCCTGTTCTGGAAACACCATATATTTT. Translated: CASGLWEGACSGNTIYF.

In this sample, this clone turned up once. This chain links TRBV15 with TRBJ1-1; D unresolved. CDR1 is LNHNV and CDR2 is YYDKDF in the germline V gene (reference sequence). The V end lost 0 bases, the J end lost 3 bases, and 5 bases lay between the germline ends. The CDR3 length is 13 residues. Here the CDR3 reads CATSRDQDTEAFF. In DNA form, the CDR3 reads TGTGCCACCAGCAGAGATCAGGACACTGAAGCTTTCTTT.

The chain recombines TRBV2 with TRBJ1-2, with D possibly being TRBD1 (6 bases). Trimming removed 0 bases from V and 8 bases from J, with 16 bases in between. The CDR3 sequence is 15 residues long. Per the germline V gene, CDR1 is SNHLY and CDR2 is FYNNEI. This CDR3 is CASSEARGGTKGYTF. The CDR3 region has the DNA TGTGCCAGCAGTGAAGCGCGCGGGGGCACGAAAGGCTACACCTTC.

A single count supports this clone. This rearrangement joins TRBV11-3 to TRBJ1-1; D uncertain. CDR3 length: 13 amino acids. Germline V lookup: CDR1 SGHNT, CDR2 YENEEA. Trimming cost V 1 base and J 4 bases, with 7 bases left between them. DNA for the CDR3: TGTGCCAGCAGCTTAGTGCGTATCACTGAAGCTTTCTTT. Encoded protein: CASSLVRITEAFF.